These T cell receptor beta chains were read from a single sample in a study of blood T cell repertoires in COVID-19. This table comes from immunoSEQ multiplex PCR, and its TCRdb copy is limited to in-frame clones, with some not included. This table holds some 400,000 clones, nearly 90% found once. Sequenced input: peripheral blood. The receptors here all came from a young man with active or convalescent COVID-19. CDR3s include the opening cysteine and the closing phenylalanine or tryptophan. Each record gives: clone size, J gene, V gene, D gene, CDR3 DNA, CDR3 protein. A D gene is named only where the DNA matches it firmly. Expanded clones get a size class; other rows say once, few or many, or leave the size out.

- TRBJ2-5 TRBV5-1 - TGCGCCAGCAGCAGGACACCTACCCAAGAGACCCAGTACTTC CASSRTPTQETQYF
- TRBJ1-5 TRBV5-8 - TGTGCCAGCAGCTTCGACAGACCCCAGCATTTT CASSFDRPQHF
- TRBJ1-5 TRBV2 - TGTGCCAGCAGTGGCACAGGCTACCCAGGGAGCAATCAGCCCCAGCATTTT CASSGTGYPGSNQPQHF
- TRBJ2-7 TRBV24-1 TRBD1 TGTGCCACCAGTGATACAAAACAGGGGGTGTCATCCTACGAGCAGTACTTC CATSDTKQGVSSYEQYF
- TRBJ2-5 TRBV3-1/TRBV3-2 TRBD1 TGTGCCAGCAGCCAAAACCCGACAGGGGGAGGAGGCCAAGAGACCCAGTACTTC CASSQNPTGGGGQETQYF
once TRBJ1-1 TRBV18 - TGTGCCAGCTCATCACCCCGGGAGATGAACACTGAAGCTTTCTTT CASSSPREMNTEAFF
- TRBJ2-5 TRBV4-1 - TGCGCCAGCAGCCCAGTTTCGGGGGAAGGGATTGAGACCCAGTACTTC CASSPVSGEGIETQYF
- TRBJ2-7 TRBV4-2 TRBD1 TGTGCCAGCAGCCAGCTACCGGGACAGGGGTACGAGCAGTACTTC CASSQLPGQGYEQYF
few TRBJ1-2 TRBV3-1/TRBV3-2 - TGTGCCAGCAGCCAGGAGGACGGGCAGCAGAACTATGGCTACACCTTC CASSQEDGQQNYGYTF
- TRBJ2-2 TRBV3-1/TRBV3-2 - TGTGCCAGCACTAGGAGAAACACCGGGGAGCTGTTTTTT CASTRRNTGELFF
- TRBJ1-6 TRBV28 - TGTGCCAGCAGTTTTTCGGGGGGCGCGAATTCACCCCTCCACTTT CASSFSGGANSPLHF
- TRBJ1-5 TRBV24-1 - TGTGCCACCAGTGCAGGGACTGGGGGTCGGAATCAGCCCCAGCATTTT CATSAGTGGRNQPQHF
- TRBJ2-5 TRBV7-9 - TGTGCCAGCAGCTATACAGGGTTCCAAGAGACCCAGTACTTC CASSYTGFQETQYF
- TRBJ1-5 TRBV5-1 TRBD1 TGCGCCAGCAGCTCAGGGACAGGGTTCAATCAGCCCCAGCATTTT CASSSGTGFNQPQHF
- TRBJ1-1 TRBV7-2 TRBD1 TGTGCCAGCAGCTTAAGCCGGGACAGAGAAGCTTTCTTT CASSLSRDREAFF
- TRBJ2-1 TRBV5-6 TRBD2 TGTGCCAGCAGGGATACAGGACTAGTAAAACCCTACAATGAGCAGTTCTTC CASRDTGLVKPYNEQFF
- TRBJ2-5 TRBV5-1 - TGCGCCAGCAGCTTGGCCGGAGGGTCGGGAGAGACCCAGTACTTC CASSLAGGSGETQYF
- TRBJ1-2 TRBV28 TRBD1 TGTGCCAGCACCCCCAGGGCAGGGGGTAACTATGGCTACACCTTC CASTPRAGGNYGYTF
- TRBJ2-1 TRBV7-2 TRBD1 TGTGCCAGCAACTACCCCGGGACAGGGGGAATGAATGAGCAGTTCTTC CASNYPGTGGMNEQFF
- TRBJ2-1 TRBV7-3 - TGTGCCAGCAGCTTAGGAAGCAGCGGGCAGTTCTTC CASSLGSSGQFF
- TRBJ1-1 TRBV6-5 TRBD1 TGTGCCAGCGGAGACAGGGGTAGTGGGAACACTGAAGCTTTCTTT CASGDRGSGNTEAFF
- TRBJ1-2 TRBV9 TRBD1 TGTGCCAGCAGCGACCGGGACAGGGCCTATGGCTACACCTTC CASSDRDRAYGYTF
- TRBJ2-7 TRBV11-1 TRBD2 TGTGCCAGCAGCTTAGCCGGACTAGCCTACGAGCAGTACTTC CASSLAGLAYEQYF
- TRBJ1-4 TRBV2 - TGTGCCAGCAGTAGCCCGCGGGCAGCCACAACTAATGAAAAACTGTTTTTT CASSSPRAATTNEKLFF
few TRBJ2-5 TRBV27 - TGTGCCAGCAGTTCAATGTACCAAGAGACCCAGTACTTC CASSSMYQETQYF
- TRBJ1-5 TRBV21-1 - TGTGCCAGCAGCAAAACTTTCGTTAATCAGCCCCAGCATTTT CASSKTFVNQPQHF
- TRBJ1-4 TRBV5-5 - TGTGCCAGCAGCTCGTCTGGAGCGCTCGAAAAACTGTTTTTT CASSSSGALEKLFF
- TRBJ1-3 TRBV29-1 - TGCAGCGTTTCGGGACTCACTGGAAACACCATATATTTT CSVSGLTGNTIYF
- TRBJ1-1 TRBV11-2 - TGTGCCAGCAGCTTAGCCGCTGGGGGCCCGAACACTGAAGCTTTCTTT CASSLAAGGPNTEAFF
- TRBJ2-1 TRBV24-1 TRBD2 TGTGCCACCCGCGGGGGGACCTACAATGAGCAGTTCTTC CATRGGTYNEQFF
- TRBJ1-1 TRBV13 - TGTGCCAGCAGCTTAGAGGACTTGAACACTGAAGCTTTCTTT CASSLEDLNTEAFF
- TRBJ1-6 TRBV3-1/TRBV3-2 TRBD1 TGTGCCAGCAGCGACAGGGGGCTAAATTCACCCCTCCACTTT CASSDRGLNSPLHF
- TRBJ2-1 TRBV18 - TGTGCCAGCTCACTTACTAGATTCGGGAGTGAGCAGTTCTTC CASSLTRFGSEQFF
- TRBJ2-2 TRBV5-6 TRBD1 TGTGCCAGCAGCTTGTGGGACAGGGTTTTTACCGGGGAGCTGTTTTTT CASSLWDRVFTGELFF
- TRBJ2-2 TRBV7-3 - TGTGCCAGCAGCTTAAAAGGGGGAGTAAACACCGGGGAGCTGTTTTTT CASSLKGGVNTGELFF
- TRBJ2-7 TRBV6-5 TRBD2 TGTGCCAGCAGTCTGGGACTAGCGGGATGGTACGAGCAGTACTTC CASSLGLAGWYEQYF